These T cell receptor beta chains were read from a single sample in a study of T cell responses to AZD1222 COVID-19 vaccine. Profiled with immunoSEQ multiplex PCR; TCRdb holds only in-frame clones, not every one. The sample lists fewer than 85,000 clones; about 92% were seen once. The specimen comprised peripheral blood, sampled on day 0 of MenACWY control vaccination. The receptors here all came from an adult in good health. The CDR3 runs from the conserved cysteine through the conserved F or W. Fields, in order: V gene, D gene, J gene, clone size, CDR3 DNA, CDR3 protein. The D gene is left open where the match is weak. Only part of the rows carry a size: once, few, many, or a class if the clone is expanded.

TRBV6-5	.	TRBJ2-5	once	TGTGCCAGCACTAGTGGGGGTGGGCAAGAGACCCAGTACTTC	CASTSGGGQETQYF
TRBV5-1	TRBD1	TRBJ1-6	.	TGCGCCAGCAGCCCGGACGGGACAGCTAATAATTCACCCCTCCACTTT	CASSPDGTANNSPLHF
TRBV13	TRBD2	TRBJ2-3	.	TGTGCCAGCAGCGCGACTAGCGGGGCTGCAGATACGCAGTATTTT	CASSATSGAADTQYF
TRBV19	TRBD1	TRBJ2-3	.	TGTGCCAGTAGTCTGGGACAGGGGGCAGATACGCAGTATTTT	CASSLGQGADTQYF
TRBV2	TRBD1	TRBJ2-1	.	TGTGCCAGCAGAAGGACAGGGGATAGGACCTACAATGAGCAGTTCTTC	CASRRTGDRTYNEQFF
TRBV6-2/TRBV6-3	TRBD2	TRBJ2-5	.	TGTGCCAGCAGTTACTCTTCAGCGGGGGGGTCAGAGACCCAGTACTTC	CASSYSSAGGSETQYF
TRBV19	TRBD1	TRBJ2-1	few	TGTGCCAGTAGTATAGGTACAGGGGGCGAGTTCTTC	CASSIGTGGEFF
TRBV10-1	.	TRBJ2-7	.	TGCGCCAGCAGTGAAGGGGGGCAGGGGACCTACGAGCAGTACTTC	CASSEGGQGTYEQYF
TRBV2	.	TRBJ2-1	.	TGTGCCAGCAGTGAAGCGGGGGGTTTAGACAATGAGCAGTTCTTC	CASSEAGGLDNEQFF
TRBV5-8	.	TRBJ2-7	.	TGTGCCAGCAGCTTGTGGGTAACCTACGAGCAGTACTTC	CASSLWVTYEQYF
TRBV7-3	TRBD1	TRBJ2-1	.	TGTGCCAGCAGCCGCCGGCCGACAGGGGCAAGGGACAATGAGCAGTTCTTC	CASSRRPTGARDNEQFF
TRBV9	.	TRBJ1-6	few	TGTGCCAGCAGCGTAGCTCCGGACAGCGGTTCACCCCTCCACTTT	CASSVAPDSGSPLHF
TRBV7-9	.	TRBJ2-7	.	TGTGCCAGCAGCTTAGACGGACTCTCCTACGAGCAGTACTTC	CASSLDGLSYEQYF
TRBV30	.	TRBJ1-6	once	TGTGCCTGGATGATGTACCGTAATTCACCCCTCCACTTT	CAWMMYRNSPLHF
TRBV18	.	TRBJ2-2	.	TGTGCCAGCTCACCGGGACAACCGAGCACCGGGGAGCTGTTTTTT	CASSPGQPSTGELFF
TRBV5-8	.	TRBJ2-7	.	TGTGCCAGCAGCTTCCAGGGTAACAGCCACTACGAGCAGTACTTC	CASSFQGNSHYEQYF
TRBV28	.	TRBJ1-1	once	TGTGCCAGCAGTCTAAGAGGGGCTGAAGCTTTCTTT	CASSLRGAEAFF
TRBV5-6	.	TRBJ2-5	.	TGTGCCAGCAGCTCCACCGGGCAGGGTGGGGAGACCCAGTACTTC	CASSSTGQGGETQYF
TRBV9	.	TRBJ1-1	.	TGTGCCAGCAGCGCCACGGTTAACACTGAAGCTTTCTTT	CASSATVNTEAFF
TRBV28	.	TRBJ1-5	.	TGTGCCACCTATACGACACCTAATCAGCCCCAGCATTTT	CATYTTPNQPQHF
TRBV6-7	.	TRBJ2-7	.	TGTGCCAGCAGTTACTACATCCGGGGGCCAAACTCCTACGAGCAGTACTTC	CASSYYIRGPNSYEQYF
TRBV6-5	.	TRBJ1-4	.	TGTGCCAGCAGGCCTCAAGGGTTCGGTGAAAAACTGTTTTTT	CASRPQGFGEKLFF
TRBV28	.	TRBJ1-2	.	TGTGCCAGCAGTGTCTATTACAGGGCAAACTATGGCTACACCTTC	CASSVYYRANYGYTF
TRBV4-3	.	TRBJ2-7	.	TGCGCCAGCAGCCAATCCTCGTGGGGCCTACCCTACGAGCAGTACTTC	CASSQSSWGLPYEQYF
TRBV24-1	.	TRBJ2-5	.	TGTGCCACCAGTGATCAGGGGTTCGGGGAGACCCAGTACTTC	CATSDQGFGETQYF
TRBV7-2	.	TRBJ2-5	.	TGTGCCAGCAGCCTAGGGACCGCGCGTGAGACCCAGTACTTC	CASSLGTARETQYF
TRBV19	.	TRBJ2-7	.	TGTGCCAGTAGTGCCCCGGGGCAGGGGTTTTACGAGCAGTACTTC	CASSAPGQGFYEQYF
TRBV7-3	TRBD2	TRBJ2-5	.	TGTGCCAGCAGCTCGGGACTAGCGGGAGAGACCCAGTACTTC	CASSSGLAGETQYF
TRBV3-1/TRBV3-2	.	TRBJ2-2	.	TGTGCCAGCAGCCCCTGGTCGAACACCGGGGAGCTGTTTTTT	CASSPWSNTGELFF
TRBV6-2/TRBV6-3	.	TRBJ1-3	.	TGTGCCAGCAGTTACGGGGGCTCTGGAAACACCATATATTTT	CASSYGGSGNTIYF
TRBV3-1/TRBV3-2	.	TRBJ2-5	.	TGTGCCAGCAGCCAATTGACCCAGTACTTC	CASSQLTQYF
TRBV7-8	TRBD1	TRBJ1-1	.	TGTGCCAGCAGCTATGGGACAGACACTGAAGCTTTCTTT	CASSYGTDTEAFF
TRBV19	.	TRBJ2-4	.	TGTGCCAGTAGTACGGGACCTTTAGCCAAAAACATTCAGTACTTC	CASSTGPLAKNIQYF
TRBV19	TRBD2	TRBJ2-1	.	TGTGCCAGCAGTATAGATTTAGCGGGAGGGCCGGTCGATGAGCAGTTCTTC	CASSIDLAGGPVDEQFF
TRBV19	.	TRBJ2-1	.	TGTGCCAGTAGCCAGAGGGCAGGGGTATACAATGAGCAGTTCTTC	CASSQRAGVYNEQFF
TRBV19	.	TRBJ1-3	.	TGTGCCAGTAGTATAGATTCAACTACCGGGACACTAGGAAACACCATATATTTT	CASSIDSTTGTLGNTIYF
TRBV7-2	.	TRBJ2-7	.	TGTGCCAGCAGCGGCAGGAACTCCTACGAGCAGTACTTC	CASSGRNSYEQYF
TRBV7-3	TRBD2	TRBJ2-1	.	TGTGCCAGCAGCTTGAGGGGAGGGGTTGACAATGAGCAGTTCTTC	CASSLRGGVDNEQFF
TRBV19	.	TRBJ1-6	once	TGTGCCAGTAGTATCAGGGGTGGCAATTCACCCCTCCACTTT	CASSIRGGNSPLHF
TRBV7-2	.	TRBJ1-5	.	TGTGCCAGCAGGTTAGGGGGGACGGATAGCAATCAGCCCCAGCATTTT	CASRLGGTDSNQPQHF
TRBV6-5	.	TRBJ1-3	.	TGTGCCAGCAGGCATCTCTCTGGAAACACCATATATTTT	CASRHLSGNTIYF
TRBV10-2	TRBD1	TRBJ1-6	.	TGCGCCAGCAGTGGAGGAGGAGACAGGGGTTCACCCCTCCACTTT	CASSGGGDRGSPLHF
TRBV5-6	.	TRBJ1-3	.	TGTGCCAGCAGCTTGATTGCCAGTGGGAGAGGAAACACCATATATTTT	CASSLIASGRGNTIYF
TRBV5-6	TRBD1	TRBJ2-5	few	TGTGCCAGCAGGGGGACAGGGGGCCCAGAGACCCAGTACTTC	CASRGTGGPETQYF
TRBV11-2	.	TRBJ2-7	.	TGTGCCAGCAGCTTTGGGGGAGCACTCTCCTACGAGCAGTACTTC	CASSFGGALSYEQYF
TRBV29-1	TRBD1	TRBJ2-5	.	TGCAGCGTTACCGGGACAGGGGGAGAGACCCAGTACTTC	CSVTGTGGETQYF
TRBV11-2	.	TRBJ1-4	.	TGTGCCAGCAGCGAGGCGGGAGGGTCGAAGGGGGAAAAACTGTTTTTT	CASSEAGGSKGEKLFF
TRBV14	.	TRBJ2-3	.	TGTGCCAGCAGCCAAGTTTCTAGCACAGATACGCAGTATTTT	CASSQVSSTDTQYF
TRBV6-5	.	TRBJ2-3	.	TGTGCCAGCAGCCAGGACAGGGGACTAGCTACGCAGTATTTT	CASSQDRGLATQYF
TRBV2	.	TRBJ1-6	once	TGTGCCAGCAGCGGGTCAGGGTTAATCCCCTATAATTCACCCCTCCACTTT	CASSGSGLIPYNSPLHF
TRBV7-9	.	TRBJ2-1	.	TGTGCCAGCCTGGGGGGAGCGGGTAATGAGCAGTTCTTC	CASLGGAGNEQFF
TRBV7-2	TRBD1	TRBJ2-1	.	TGTGCCAGCAGCTTAGGAGGGGACAGGGGGCTAAGAACCTACAATGAGCAGTTCTTC	CASSLGGDRGLRTYNEQFF